This T cell receptor beta chain was found in a study of control samples from healthy donors and cancer patients. Germline CDR1 MNHEY, CDR2 SMNVEV (reference sequence). Deletions cut 6 bases from V and 7 bases from J, with 3 bases between. This CDR3 has 9 amino acids. Sequenced by immunoSEQ multiplex PCR; TCRdb stores in-frame clones only, minus some. The sample holds some 150,000 clones, around 94% seen once. This chain links TRBV27 with TRBJ1-1, with D unclear. The source of this sequence is a man aged 40-49 years in good health. Sequenced: blood. For the CDR3, the DNA is TGTGCCAGCAGCCATGAAGCTTTCTTT. Translating it yields CASSHEAFF.